This record covers a single T cell receptor beta chain. This entry comes from a study of blood T cell repertoires in COVID-19. Overall study: Some COVID-19 samples were acute and others convalescent; all came from the United States, Italy and Spain.

Assay used: immunoSEQ multiplex PCR; TCRdb lists only in-frame clones, some missing. This table has approximately 200,000 clones, around 90% appearing once. Sequencing was done on a sample of PBMCs or T cells enriched from blood (not recorded which). The source of this sequence is a man aged 25-45 years who had recovered from COVID-19.

The chain's CDR3 is CASSIMQGLSEKLFF. In DNA, the CDR3 is TGTGCCAGTAGTATAATGCAGGGCTTATCCGAAAAACTGTTTTTT. The chain links TRBV19 to TRBJ1-4; tentative D call: TRBD1 (5 bases). Germline V gives CDR1 LNHDA, CDR2 SQIVND (reference sequence). Trimming left V 2 bases short and J 8 bases short, with 15 bases between. The CDR3 is 15 residues long.